Following are 29 T cell receptor beta chains from one sample sequenced in a study of tumor-infiltrating lymphocytes in glioblastoma multiforme. TCRB libraries came from RNA via three nested multiplex PCR rounds. MiXCR, applied by TCRdb to the multiplex PCR reads, yields one record per CDR3 protein. In the table there are some 10,000 distinct CDR3 sequences, less than 75% of which are singletons. The sample consisted of brain tumor tissue. The origin of the receptors is a male donor with glioblastoma.

As regards this clonotype: This CDR3 is missing its conserved last phenylalanine or tryptophan, likely due to a read error. CDR3 region: CASSSPSAGNTEAFS. The DNA of the CDR3 is TGTGCCAGCAGTTCACCCTCCGCAGGCAACACTGAAGCTTTCTCT. The V call is TRBV6-2 or TRBV6-3, the J call TRBJ1-1; D not certain. Germline loops: CDR1 MNHEY, CDR2 SVGEGT. V was pared by 4 bases and J by 2 bases, with 14 bases between. CDR3 length: 15 residues.

This clonotype was counted at least ten times. The chain joins TRBV21-1 to TRBJ2-3; the DNA was not used to check the table's D call, TRBD2. TRBV21-1 is a known pseudogene. The CDR3 runs to 15 residues. The CDR3 protein is CATQWRDFITDTQYF. Here the CDR3 DNA reads TGTGCCACCCAATGGCGGGACTTTATCACAGATACGCAGTATTTT.

A word on this clonotype: The junction does not match germline at one end; this may be a read error. V usage is TRBV9 and J usage is TRBJ2-1, with TRBD2 matching 12 bases. The CDR3 consists of 16 residues. The germline V gene encodes CDR1 SGDLS and CDR2 YYNGEE. The CDR3 DNA sequence: TGTACCAGCAGCTCCCGGACTAGCGGGACTAAAAATGAGCAGTTCTTC. It specifies CTSSSRTSGTKNEQFF.

In regard to this clonotype: Mismatch with germline at one junction end may stem from a read error. This rearrangement joins TRBV29-1 to TRBJ1-2; no clear D. Germline assignment: CDR1 SQVTM and CDR2 ANQGSEA. The CDR3 spans 12 residues. Here the CDR3 reads CSVETDWCGYIF. CDR3 DNA sequence: TGCAGCGTTGAAACGGATTGGTGTGGCTACATCTTC.

The chain links TRBV11-2 to TRBJ1-1; the match to TRBD1 covers 9 bases. The CDR3 has 14 residues. V trimming: 4 bases; J trimming: 10 bases; junction bases outside the gene matches: 10. Germline V gene sequence: CDR1 SGHAT, CDR2 FQNNGV. CDR3 sequence (DNA): TGTGCCAGCAGCTGGGGACAGGGTGTCTCTGGAGCTTTCTTT. It is translated as CASSWGQGVSGAFF.

Comment on this clonotype: The junction differs from germline at one of its ends, possibly a read error. J is TRBJ2-1 and V is TRBV11-2; D is unresolved. The CDR3 is made up of 13 amino acids. Germline CDR1 is SGHAT and CDR2 is FQNNGV. The CDR3 is CASSFGRYNEQVF. The CDR3 region has the DNA TGTGCCAGCAGCTTCGGTAGGTACAATGAGCAGGTCTTC.

Judged by abundance, this clonotype is medium-sized. The rearrangement links TRBV4-2 to TRBJ2-7, with 9 bases identical to TRBD2. Per the germline V gene, CDR1 is LGHNA and CDR2 is YNFKEQ. The CDR3 is 17 residues long. The V gene end was trimmed by 0 bases and the J gene end by 3 bases; junction bases not matched to a gene: 9. The CDR3 coding sequence is TGTGCCAGCAGCCAAGACCGAGGGGCTAGCGGGAACTACGAGCAGTACTTC. Translating it yields CASSQDRGASGNYEQYF.

The V gene is TRBV11-2, the J gene TRBJ1-6; D may be TRBD1 (5 bases). The CDR3 totals 13 residues. CDR1 and CDR2 from the germline V gene are SGHAT and FQNNGV. Trimming pared 1 base from V and 8 bases from J, leaving 6 bases between. In nucleotides, the CDR3 is TGTGCCAGCAGCTTAGGGGGCGATTCACCCCTCCACTTT. Protein sequence: CASSLGGDSPLHF.

This clonotype was counted ten times or more. One base away lies a much larger clone, so this may be a sequencing read error. J is TRBJ2-2 and V is TRBV6-2 or TRBV6-3; D may be TRBD2 (6 bases). CDR3 length: 15 residues. The germline V gene has CDR1 MNHEY and CDR2 SVGEGT. DNA of the CDR3: TGTGCCGGCAGTTACGGTGGGGCGGGGACCGGGGAGCTGTTTTTT. It is translated as CAGSYGGAGTGELFF.

With regard to this clonotype: A much larger clone sits a single nucleotide away, making a read error possible. This chain joins TRBV12-3 or TRBV12-4 and TRBJ1-4; D not resolved. V was clipped by 9 bases and J by 8 bases, with 13 bases between them. This CDR3 is 12 amino acids long. Here the CDR3 DNA reads TGTGCCAGAAAGGAAGGTGTCGAAAAACTGTTTTTT. Translation: CARKEGVEKLFF.

Comments on this clonotype: Mismatch with germline at one junction end may stem from a read error. This chain joins TRBV10-2 and TRBJ2-7; 7 bases agree with TRBD2. The CDR3 runs to 14 residues. Looked up from germline, CDR1 is WSHSY and CDR2 is SAAADI. The CDR3 coding sequence is TGCGTCAGCGGGGTTCTGGCAGCGGCGTACGAGCGGTACTTC. Translation: CVSGVLAAAYERYF.

This clonotype has just one count. The rearrangement joins TRBV20-1 to TRBJ2-1; D remains ambiguous. Germline assignment: CDR1 DFQATT and CDR2 SNEGSKA (reference sequence). The CDR3 has 16 residues. V was trimmed by 2 bases and J by 1 base, leaving 15 bases between them. The CDR3 sequence is CSARRLAVSSYNEQFF. For the CDR3, the DNA is TGCAGTGCTAGACGTCTCGCGGTCTCTTCCTACAATGAGCAGTTCTTC.

Concerning this clonotype: No conserved phenylalanine or tryptophan ends this CDR3, so it is likely a read error. This sequence joins TRBV11-3 and TRBJ2-1; D remains unclear. Germline loops: CDR1 SGHNT, CDR2 YENEEA. Trimming removed 7 bases at V and 8 bases at J, with 15 bases between. The CDR3 has 13 amino acids. CDR3 loop: CASNFTNGDEQFL. The CDR3 nucleotides read TGTGCCAGCAACTTCACGAACGGAGATGAGCAGTTCTTA.

Note on this clonotype: Relative to the germline gene, one junction end is altered; a read error may explain this. The V and J genes are TRBV20-1 and TRBJ2-1; D is possibly TRBD1 (5 bases). Germline-derived CDR1 and CDR2 are DFQATT and SNEGSKA (reference sequence). The CDR3 spans 14 residues. CDR3 bases: TGCAGTGTTAGAGATAAGGCAGGGCCGTATGAGCAGTTCTTC. Residues: CSVRDKAGPYEQFF.

This clonotype has a single count. Possible read error: a much larger clone is one base away. V and J are TRBV4-1 and TRBJ2-1; D is undetermined. The germline V and J ends were trimmed by 2 bases and 6 bases, with 8 bases remaining between them. Per the germline V gene, CDR1 is MGHRA and CDR2 is YSYEKL. The CDR3 has 13 amino acids. The CDR3 loop reads CASSQNQSNEQFF. CDR3 DNA: TGCGCCAGCAGCCAAAACCAGAGCAATGAGCAGTTCTTC.

This clonotype ranks as large. V is TRBV11-2 and J is TRBJ2-5; TRBD2 aligns across 12 bases. V was clipped by 5 bases and J by 4 bases; unmatched bases: 11. The germline CDR1 and CDR2 sequences are SGHAT and FQNNGV. The CDR3 contains 17 residues. This chain's CDR3 is CASSNTGTSGPRETQYF. In DNA, the CDR3 is TGTGCCAGCAGCAATACCGGGACTAGCGGGCCGAGAGAGACCCAGTACTTC.

This clonotype is medium-sized. This chain joins TRBV5-4 and TRBJ2-7; TRBD2 aligns across 10 bases. This CDR3 spans 16 amino acids. The V segment lost 3 bases and the J segment 0 bases; nucleotides outside the gene matches: 6. Germline V gene data show CDR1 as SGHNT and CDR2 as YYREEE (reference sequence). CDR3 DNA sequence: TGTGCCAGCAGCTGGCTATCTAGCGGGAGCTCCTACGAGCAGTACTTC. It yields the protein CASSWLSSGSSYEQYF.

The chain recombines TRBV11-2 with TRBJ2-1; D is perhaps TRBD1 or TRBD2 (5 bases each). Between the trimmed V and J ends, which lost 2 bases and 7 bases, there was a span of 15 bases. This CDR3 has 15 amino acids. CDR1 is SGHAT, CDR2 FQNNGV, per germline. The CDR3: CASSLMMGPLNEQFF. The DNA of the CDR3 is TGTGCCAGCAGCTTAATGATGGGACCCTTGAATGAGCAGTTCTTC. The full variable domain, its missing parts supplied by reference TRBV11-2 and TRBJ2-1, is EAGVAQSPRYKIIEKRQSVAFWCNPISGHATLYWYQQILGQGPKLLIQFQNNGVVDDSQLPKDRFSAERLKGVDSTLKIQPAKLEDSAVYLCASSLMMGPLNEQFFGPGTRLTVL.

V is TRBV12-3 or TRBV12-4 and J is TRBJ1-1; 7 positions agree with TRBD1. The CDR3 spans 15 residues. After removal of 6 bases from V and 4 bases from J, the junction contained 11 bases not matched to a gene. CDR3 bases: TGTGCCAGCAGCCCAAAGGGGGCGATGGGCACTGAAGCTTTCTTT. Amino acids: CASSPKGAMGTEAFF.

In the case of this clonotype: This CDR3 fails to terminate in the conserved phenylalanine or tryptophan, so it likely reflects a read error. The V and J genes are TRBV6-2 or TRBV6-3 and TRBJ2-1, with a weak D call TRBD2 (5 bases). CDR3 size: 14 residues. V was shortened by 4 bases and J by 1 base, with 8 bases between the two germline ends. Per the germline V gene, CDR1 is MNHEY and CDR2 is SVGEGT. The CDR3: CASSSPGSYNEQFL. The DNA for the CDR3 is TGTGCCAGCAGTTCCCCGGGATCCTACAATGAGCAGTTCCTC.

This clonotype counts as medium-sized (0.01 to 0.1%). The chain has TRBV5-4 and TRBJ2-5; the match to TRBD2 covers 8 bases. Per the germline V gene, CDR1 is SGHNT and CDR2 is YYREEE (reference sequence). After removal of 4 bases from V and 5 bases from J, the junction contained 7 bases not matched to a gene. The CDR3 runs to 14 residues. The DNA of the CDR3 is TGTGCCAGCAGCACCGGGCGGGAGGTCGAGACCCAGTACTTC. Translation gives CASSTGREVETQYF.

This clonotype has a handful of counts. The chain is built from TRBV10-3 and TRBJ2-1; no firm D call. The length of the CDR3 is 14 residues. Per the germline V gene, CDR1 is ENHRY and CDR2 is SYGVKD. V was cut by 0 bases and J by 4 bases, with 7 bases left in between. The CDR3 protein is CAISESGVYNEQFF. CDR3 nucleotides: TGTGCCATCAGTGAGTCAGGAGTTTACAATGAGCAGTTCTTC.

Only one count was recorded for this clonotype. It may be a read error: a sequence one base away is much more abundant. The chain employs TRBV5-1 and TRBJ1-2; no clear D. CDR1 and CDR2 from the germline V gene are SGHRS and YFSETQ. This CDR3 spans 17 amino acids. DNA for the CDR3: TGCGCCAGCAGCGTATCGAACCCGGACCCGGGGAACTATGACTACACCTTC. Its translation is CASSVSNPDPGNYDYTF.

The rearrangement joins TRBV20-1 to TRBJ2-1; D remains ambiguous. The CDR3 is 14 residues long. Germline assignment: CDR1 DFQATT and CDR2 SNEGSKA (reference sequence). V shed 0 bases and J shed 8 bases, with 14 bases lying between them. This CDR3 is CSARDVVRLYEQFF. In DNA, the CDR3 is TGCAGTGCTAGAGATGTGGTAAGGCTGTATGAGCAGTTCTTC.

In regard to this clonotype: The final CDR3 position lacks the conserved phenylalanine or tryptophan, pointing to a likely read error. The genes are TRBV7-9 and TRBJ2-1; 7 positions match TRBD2. Germline values: CDR1 SEHNR, CDR2 FQNEAQ (reference sequence). V dropped 1 base and J dropped 8; count of bases not matched to a gene: 11. CDR3 length: 16 residues. The CDR3: CASSLGLAGDLDEQFV. The CDR3 bases are TGTGCCAGCAGCTTAGGACTGGCGGGAGACCTCGATGAGCAGTTCGTC.

Points on this clonotype: The CDR3 does not end in the conserved phenylalanine or tryptophan, so this is likely a read error. This chain joins TRBV29-1 and TRBJ2-1; D is perhaps TRBD1 (5 bases). Per the germline V gene, CDR1 is SQVTM and CDR2 is ANQGSEA. Trimming took 6 bases from V and 4 from J, leaving 7 bases between them. CDR3 length equals 11 residues. The CDR3 DNA reads TGCAGCGTAAGGGGATACAATGAGCAGTTCCTA. Protein: CSVRGYNEQFL.

This clonotype was recorded many times. The rearrangement uses TRBV27 and TRBJ2-7, with TRBD2 matching over 8 bases. The CDR3 runs to 15 residues. Germline V CDR1 and CDR2: MNHEY, SMNVEV (reference sequence). V lost 1 base and J lost 7; bases outside the gene matches: 9. The CDR3 DNA follows: TGTGCCAGCAGTTTATATAGTTCGGGGGGGGGAGAGCAGTACTTC. Translation gives CASSLYSSGGGEQYF.

This clonotype has a handful of counts. Its ends do not fully match the called genes, so a read error is possible. This chain uses TRBV7-2 with TRBJ1-2, with D tentatively TRBD1 (6 bases). The CDR3 is 17 residues long. Germline V lookup: CDR1 SGHTA, CDR2 FQGNSA. The CDR3 bases are TGTGCCAGCAGCTTAGACGGTCGGGGACATTCAAACTATGACTACACCTTC. The encoded protein is CASSLDGRGHSNYDYTF.

On this clonotype: A much more abundant neighbour one base away suggests this may be a read error. The gene calls are TRBV19 and TRBJ1-4; possibly TRBD1 for D (5 bases). Trimming cost V 6 bases and J 14 bases, with 19 bases left between them. Germline CDR1 is LNHDA and CDR2 is SQIVND (reference sequence). There are 13 residues in the CDR3. The CDR3 loop reads CASRLTGLRTLFF. CDR3 nucleotide sequence: TGTGCCAGTAGGCTAACGGGACTACGGACCCTGTTTTTT.